This TCR beta chain was captured by sequencing in a study of cytomegalovirus exposure and HLA in healthy donors. In this sample, this clone turned up once. Its antigen remains unidentified. Findings of the study overall: A later analysis linked a missense DCLRE1C variant to TCR beta V- and J-gene trimming.

Germline CDR1 is MNHNS and CDR2 is SASEGT. Trimming at V came to 2 bases and at J to 7 bases, leaving 5 bases not matched to a gene. The length of the CDR3 is 14 residues. Vbeta (60) and Jbeta (13) primers were used in the PCR. Some clones are missing from TCRdb's copy, which holds only in-frame ones; the method was immunoSEQ multiplex PCR. The data hold about 160,000 clones, with approximately 80% observed a single time. The V call is TRBV6-1, the J call TRBJ1-3; 7 bases line up with TRBD1. The source is a man between 35 and 55 years old in good health and CMV-seronegative. The specimen was PBMCs. CDR3 amino acids: CASSESDRVNTIYF. The CDR3 coding sequence is TGTGCCAGCAGTGAAAGTGACAGGGTGAACACCATATATTTT.